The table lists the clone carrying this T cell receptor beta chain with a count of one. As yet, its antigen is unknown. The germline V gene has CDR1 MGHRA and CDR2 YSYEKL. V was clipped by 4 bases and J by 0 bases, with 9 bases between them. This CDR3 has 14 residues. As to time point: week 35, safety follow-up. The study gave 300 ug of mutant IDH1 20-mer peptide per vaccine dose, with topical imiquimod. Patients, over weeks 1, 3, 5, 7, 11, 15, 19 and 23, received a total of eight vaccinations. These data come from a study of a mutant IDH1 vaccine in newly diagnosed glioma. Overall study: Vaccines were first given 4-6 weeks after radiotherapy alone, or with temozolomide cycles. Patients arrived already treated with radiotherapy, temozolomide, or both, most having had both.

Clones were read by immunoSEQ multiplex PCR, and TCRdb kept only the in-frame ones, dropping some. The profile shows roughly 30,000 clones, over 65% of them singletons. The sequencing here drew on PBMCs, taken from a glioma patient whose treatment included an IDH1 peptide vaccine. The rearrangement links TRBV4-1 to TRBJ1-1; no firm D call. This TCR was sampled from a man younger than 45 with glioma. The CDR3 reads CASSRVQMNTEAFF. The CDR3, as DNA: TGCGCCAGCAGCCGTGTCCAGATGAACACTGAAGCTTTCTTT.